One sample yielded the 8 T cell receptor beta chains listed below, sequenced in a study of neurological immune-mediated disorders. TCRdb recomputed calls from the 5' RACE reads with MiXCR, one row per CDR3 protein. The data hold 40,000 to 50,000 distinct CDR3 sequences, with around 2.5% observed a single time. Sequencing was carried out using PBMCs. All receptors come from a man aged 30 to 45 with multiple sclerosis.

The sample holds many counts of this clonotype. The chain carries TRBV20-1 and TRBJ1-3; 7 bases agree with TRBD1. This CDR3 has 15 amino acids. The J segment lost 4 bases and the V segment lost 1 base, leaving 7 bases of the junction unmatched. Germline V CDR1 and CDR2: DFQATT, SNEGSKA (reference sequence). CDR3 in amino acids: CSARVEGAWGNTIYF. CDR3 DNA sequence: TGCAGTGCTAGAGTCGAGGGGGCGTGGGGAAACACCATATATTTT.

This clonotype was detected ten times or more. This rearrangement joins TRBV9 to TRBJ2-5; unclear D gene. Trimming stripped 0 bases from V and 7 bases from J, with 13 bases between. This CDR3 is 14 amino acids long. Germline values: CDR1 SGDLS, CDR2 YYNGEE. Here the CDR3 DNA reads TGTGCCAGCAGCGTAGATCCTCGCTCGGGGACCCAGTACTTC. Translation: CASSVDPRSGTQYF.

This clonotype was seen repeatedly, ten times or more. The CDR3 DNA follows: TGTGCCAGCAGCTTAGCCGCAGGGGTGCAAGAGACCCAGTACTTC. Amino acids: CASSLAAGVQETQYF. The chain is built from TRBV7-2 and TRBJ2-5; perhaps TRBD1 as D (6 bases). The CDR3 spans 15 residues. With 0 bases removed from V and 2 bases from J, the gap between germline ends came to 10 bases. From germline, CDR1 is SGHTA and CDR2 FQGNSA.

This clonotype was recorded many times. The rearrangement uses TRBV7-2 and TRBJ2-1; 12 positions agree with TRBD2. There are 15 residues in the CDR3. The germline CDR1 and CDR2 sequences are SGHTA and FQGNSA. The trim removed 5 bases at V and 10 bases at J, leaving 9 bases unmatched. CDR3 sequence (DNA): TGTGCCAGCAGCCGAGTGACTAGCGGGAGTCTCGAGCAGTTCTTC. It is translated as CASSRVTSGSLEQFF.

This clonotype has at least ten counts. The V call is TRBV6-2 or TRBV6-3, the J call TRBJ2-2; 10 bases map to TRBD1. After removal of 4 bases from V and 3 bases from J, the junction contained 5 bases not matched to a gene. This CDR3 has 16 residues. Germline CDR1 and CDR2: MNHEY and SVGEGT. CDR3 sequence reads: CASSSHGTGDTGELFF. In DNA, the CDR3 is TGTGCCAGCAGTTCGCACGGGACAGGGGACACCGGGGAGCTGTTTTTT.

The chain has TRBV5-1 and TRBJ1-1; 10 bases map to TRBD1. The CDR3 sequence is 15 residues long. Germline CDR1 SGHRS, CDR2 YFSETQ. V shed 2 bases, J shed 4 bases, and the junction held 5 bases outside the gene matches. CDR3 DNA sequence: TGCGCCAGCAGCTTTTCGGGGACAGGGGCCACTGAAGCTTTCTTT. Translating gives CASSFSGTGATEAFF.

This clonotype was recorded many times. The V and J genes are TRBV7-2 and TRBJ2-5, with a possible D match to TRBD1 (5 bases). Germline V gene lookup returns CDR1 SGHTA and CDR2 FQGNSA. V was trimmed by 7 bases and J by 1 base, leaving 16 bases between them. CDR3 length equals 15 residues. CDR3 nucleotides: TGTGCCAGCACCGAACAGGCAGGCTCCCAAGAGACCCAGTACTTC. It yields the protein CASTEQAGSQETQYF. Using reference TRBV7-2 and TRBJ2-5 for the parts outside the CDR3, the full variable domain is GAGVSQSPSNKVTEKGKDVELRCDPISGHTALYWYRQSLGQGLEFLIYFQGNSAPDKSGLPSDRFSAERTGGSVSTLTIQRTQQEDSAVYLCASTEQAGSQETQYFGPGTRLLVL.

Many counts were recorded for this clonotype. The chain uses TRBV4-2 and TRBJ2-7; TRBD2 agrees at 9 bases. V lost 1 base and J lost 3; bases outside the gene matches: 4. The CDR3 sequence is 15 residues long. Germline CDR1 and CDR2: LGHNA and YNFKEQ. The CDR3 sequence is CASSQGGTSIYEQYF. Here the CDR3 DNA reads TGTGCCAGCAGCCAAGGTGGGACTAGCATCTACGAGCAGTACTTC.